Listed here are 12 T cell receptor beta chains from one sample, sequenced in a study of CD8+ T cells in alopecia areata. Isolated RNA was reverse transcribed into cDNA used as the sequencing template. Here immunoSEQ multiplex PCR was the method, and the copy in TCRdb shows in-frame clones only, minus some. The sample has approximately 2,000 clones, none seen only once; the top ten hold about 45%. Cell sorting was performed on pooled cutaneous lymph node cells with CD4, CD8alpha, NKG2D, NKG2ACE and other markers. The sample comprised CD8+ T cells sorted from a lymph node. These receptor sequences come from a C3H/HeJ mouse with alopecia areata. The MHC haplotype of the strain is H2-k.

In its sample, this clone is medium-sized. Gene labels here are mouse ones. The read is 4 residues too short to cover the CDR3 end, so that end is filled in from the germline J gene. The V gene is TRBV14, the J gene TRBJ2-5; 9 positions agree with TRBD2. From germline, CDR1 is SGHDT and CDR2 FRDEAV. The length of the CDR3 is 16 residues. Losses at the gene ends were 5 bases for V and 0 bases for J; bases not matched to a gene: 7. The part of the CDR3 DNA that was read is TGTGCCAGCAGCCAAGACTGGGGGATTAACCAAGAC. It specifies CASSQDWGINQD. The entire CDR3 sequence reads CASSQDWGINQDTQYF.

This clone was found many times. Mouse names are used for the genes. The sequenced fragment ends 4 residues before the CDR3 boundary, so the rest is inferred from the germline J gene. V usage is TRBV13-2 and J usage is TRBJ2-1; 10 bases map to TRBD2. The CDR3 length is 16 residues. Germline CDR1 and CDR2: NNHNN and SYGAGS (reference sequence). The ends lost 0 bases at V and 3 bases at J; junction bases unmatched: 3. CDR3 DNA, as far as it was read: TGTGCCAGCGGTGATGCTACTGGGGGGGTCTATGCT. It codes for CASGDATGGVYA. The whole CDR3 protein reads CASGDATGGVYAEQFF.

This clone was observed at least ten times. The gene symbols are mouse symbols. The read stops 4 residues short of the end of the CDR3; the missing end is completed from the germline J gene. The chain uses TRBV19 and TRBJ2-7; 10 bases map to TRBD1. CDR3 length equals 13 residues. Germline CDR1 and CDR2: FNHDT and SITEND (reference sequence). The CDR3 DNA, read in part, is TGTGCCAGCAGTAGGGGACAGGGGTAT. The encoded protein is CASSRGQGY. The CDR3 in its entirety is CASSRGQGYEQYF. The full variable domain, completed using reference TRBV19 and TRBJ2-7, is GGIITQTPKFLIGQEGQKLTLKCQQNFNHDTMYWYRQDSGKGLRLIYYSITENDLQKGDLSEGYDASREKKSSFSLTVTSAQKNEMAVFLCASSRGQGYEQYFGPGTRLTVL.

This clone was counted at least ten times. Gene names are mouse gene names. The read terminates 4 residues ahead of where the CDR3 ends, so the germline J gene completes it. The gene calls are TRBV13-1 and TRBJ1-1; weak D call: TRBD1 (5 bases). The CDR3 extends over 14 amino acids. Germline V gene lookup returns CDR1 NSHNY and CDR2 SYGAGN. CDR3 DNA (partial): TGTGCCAGCAGTGCCGACTGGGGGGTAGGA. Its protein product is CASSADWGVG. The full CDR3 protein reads CASSADWGVGEVFF.

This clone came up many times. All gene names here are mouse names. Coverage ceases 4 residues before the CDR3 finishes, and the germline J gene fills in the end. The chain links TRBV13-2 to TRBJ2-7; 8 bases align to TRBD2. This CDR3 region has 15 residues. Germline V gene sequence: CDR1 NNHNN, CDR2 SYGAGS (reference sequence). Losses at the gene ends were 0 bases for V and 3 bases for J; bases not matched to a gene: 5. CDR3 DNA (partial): TGTGCCAGCGGTGATGAGGGGGGGCGCGACTAT. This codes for CASGDEGGRDY. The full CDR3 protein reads CASGDEGGRDYEQYF.

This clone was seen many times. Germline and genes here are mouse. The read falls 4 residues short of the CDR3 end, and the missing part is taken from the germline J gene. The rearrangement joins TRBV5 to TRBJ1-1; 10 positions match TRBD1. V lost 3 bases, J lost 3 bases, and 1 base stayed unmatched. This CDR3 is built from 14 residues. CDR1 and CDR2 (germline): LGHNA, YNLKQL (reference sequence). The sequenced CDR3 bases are TGTGCCAGCAGCCAGGGACAGGGGTACACA. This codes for CASSQGQGYT. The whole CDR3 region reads CASSQGQGYTEVFF.

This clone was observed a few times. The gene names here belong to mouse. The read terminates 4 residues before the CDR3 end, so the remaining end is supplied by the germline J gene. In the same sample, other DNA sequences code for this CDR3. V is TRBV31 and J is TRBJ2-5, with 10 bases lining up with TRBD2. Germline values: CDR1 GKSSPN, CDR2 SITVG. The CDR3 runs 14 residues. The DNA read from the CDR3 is TGTGCCTGGAGCCCTGGGGGGGCGCGGGAC. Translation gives CAWSPGGARD. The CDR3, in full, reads CAWSPGGARDTQYF.

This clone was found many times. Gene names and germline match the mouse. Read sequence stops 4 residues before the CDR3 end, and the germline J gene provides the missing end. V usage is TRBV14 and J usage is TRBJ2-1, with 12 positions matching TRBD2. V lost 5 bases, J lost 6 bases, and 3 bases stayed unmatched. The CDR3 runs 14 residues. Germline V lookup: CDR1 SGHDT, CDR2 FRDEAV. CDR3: CASRGDWGAAEQFF. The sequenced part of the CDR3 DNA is TGTGCCAGCAGGGGGGACTGGGGGGCTGCT.

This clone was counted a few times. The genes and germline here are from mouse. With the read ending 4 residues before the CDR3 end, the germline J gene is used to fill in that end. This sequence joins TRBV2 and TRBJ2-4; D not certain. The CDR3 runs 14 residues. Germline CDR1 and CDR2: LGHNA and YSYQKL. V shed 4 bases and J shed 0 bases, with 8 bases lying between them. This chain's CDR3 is CASSRRTSQNTLYF. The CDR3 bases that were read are TGTGCCAGCAGCCGTCGTACTAGTCAAAAC.

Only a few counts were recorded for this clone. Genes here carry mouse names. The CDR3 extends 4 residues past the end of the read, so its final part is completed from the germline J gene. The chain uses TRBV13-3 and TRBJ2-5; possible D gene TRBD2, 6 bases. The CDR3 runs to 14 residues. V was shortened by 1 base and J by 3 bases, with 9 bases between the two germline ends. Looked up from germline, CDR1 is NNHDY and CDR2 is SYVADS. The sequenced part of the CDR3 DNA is TGTGCCAGCAGTGATTGGGGGTTTCAAGAC. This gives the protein CASSDWGFQD. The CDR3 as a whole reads CASSDWGFQDTQYF.

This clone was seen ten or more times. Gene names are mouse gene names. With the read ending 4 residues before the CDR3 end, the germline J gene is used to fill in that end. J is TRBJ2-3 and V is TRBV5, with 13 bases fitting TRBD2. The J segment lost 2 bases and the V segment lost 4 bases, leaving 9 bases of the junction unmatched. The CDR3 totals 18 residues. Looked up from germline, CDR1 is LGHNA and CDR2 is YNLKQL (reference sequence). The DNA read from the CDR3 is TGTGCCAGCAGCCCTCTTCCGGGACTGGGGGGGGATGCAGAA. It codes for CASSPLPGLGGDAE. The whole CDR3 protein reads CASSPLPGLGGDAETLYF.

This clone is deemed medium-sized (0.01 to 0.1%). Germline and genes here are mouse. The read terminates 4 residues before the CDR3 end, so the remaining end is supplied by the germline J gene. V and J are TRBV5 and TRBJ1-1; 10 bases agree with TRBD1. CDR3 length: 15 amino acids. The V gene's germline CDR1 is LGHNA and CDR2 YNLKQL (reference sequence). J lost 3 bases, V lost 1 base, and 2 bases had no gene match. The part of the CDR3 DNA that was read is TGTGCCAGCAGCCAAGGGGACAGGGGTGACACA. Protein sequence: CASSQGDRGDT. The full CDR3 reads CASSQGDRGDTEVFF.